The 29 T cell receptor beta chains given below trace back to one sample, sequenced in a study of blood T cell repertoires in COVID-19. Assay used: immunoSEQ multiplex PCR; TCRdb lists only in-frame clones, some missing. The sample holds over 25,000 clones; roughly 90% are singletons and the top ten take less than 10%. Sequenced sample: peripheral blood. The receptors here all came from an older man with active or convalescent COVID-19.

The chain has TRBV5-1 and TRBJ2-2; D may be TRBD2 (5 bases). The V gene's germline CDR1 is SGHRS and CDR2 YFSETQ. This CDR3 has 15 amino acids. The V end lost 2 bases, the J end lost 6 bases, and 14 bases lay between the germline ends. The CDR3: CASSFSLTSAGELFF. The CDR3 DNA follows: TGCGCCAGCAGCTTCTCTCTTACTAGTGCCGGGGAGCTGTTTTTT.

The chain's CDR3 is CASSPGTGAGANVLTF. CDR3 nucleotide sequence: TGTGCCAGCAGCCCCGGGACAGGGGCTGGGGCCAACGTCCTGACTTTC. The V call is TRBV9, the J call TRBJ2-6; 10 bases align to TRBD1. Per the germline V gene, CDR1 is SGDLS and CDR2 is YYNGEE. V lost 4 bases, J lost 2 bases, and 3 bases stayed unmatched. The CDR3 is 16 amino acids.

This chain connects TRBV11-3 to TRBJ2-2; D is unresolved. Germline CDR1 and CDR2: SGHNT and YENEEA. V lost 8 bases and J 5 bases, leaving 12 bases between the germline ends. There are 13 residues in the CDR3. The CDR3 sequence is CASGRAETGELFF. In nucleotides, the CDR3 is TGTGCCAGCGGCCGCGCGGAAACCGGGGAGCTGTTTTTT.

This clone has just a few counts. The rearrangement links TRBV6-5 to TRBJ2-7, with D possibly being TRBD1 (5 bases). CDR1 and CDR2 from the germline V gene are MNHEY and SVGAGI. Trimming removed 4 bases from V and 3 bases from J, with 10 bases in between. This CDR3 is built from 13 residues. The chain's CDR3 is CASSSVDSYEQYF. CDR3 nucleotides: TGTGCCAGCAGTTCCGTCGACAGCTACGAGCAGTACTTC.

This rearrangement joins TRBV6-5 to TRBJ2-7, with TRBD1 matching over 7 bases. CDR3 length: 13 amino acids. Germline CDR1 reads MNHEY; CDR2 reads SVGAGI. J lost 1 base, V lost 7 bases, and 4 bases had no gene match. The CDR3 sequence is CASTPGQSYEQYV. CDR3 DNA: TGTGCCAGCACTCCGGGACAGTCCTACGAGCAGTACGTC.

The V and J genes are TRBV2 and TRBJ1-1; 10 bases agree with TRBD1. Germline loops: CDR1 SNHLY, CDR2 FYNNEI. This CDR3 comprises 15 residues. The trim removed 11 bases at V and 0 bases at J, leaving 9 bases unmatched. The CDR3 reads CAGQTGGSLNTEAFF. CDR3 DNA: TGTGCCGGCCAGACAGGGGGCTCCTTGAACACTGAAGCTTTCTTT.

This chain connects TRBV6-5 to TRBJ1-2, with 12 bases that match TRBD1. V was pared by 5 bases and J by 6 bases, with 4 bases of the junction left unmatched. This CDR3 spans 14 amino acids. Germline loops: CDR1 MNHEY, CDR2 SVGAGI. CDR3 in DNA: TGTGCCAGCAGTCCGGGACAGGGGGCAAATGGCTACACCTTC. Amino acids: CASSPGQGANGYTF.

The CDR3 sequence is CASSRDPPSGTGGVYEQYV. In DNA form, the CDR3 reads TGTGCCAGCTCACGCGATCCCCCTAGCGGTACCGGGGGAGTATACGAGCAGTACGTC. The chain uses TRBV18 and TRBJ2-7; 7 bases line up with TRBD2. Germline lookup yields CDR1 KGHSH and CDR2 LQKENI. This CDR3 region has 19 residues. The ends lost 4 bases at V and 4 bases at J; junction bases unmatched: 22.

The rearrangement joins TRBV7-2 to TRBJ2-3, with D perhaps TRBD1 (5 bases). Deletions cut 5 bases from V and 0 bases from J, with 18 bases between. The CDR3 consists of 17 residues. Germline V gene sequence: CDR1 SGHTA, CDR2 FQGNSA. CDR3 loop: CASSPLGSGASTDTQYF. For the CDR3, the DNA is TGTGCCAGCAGCCCCTTGGGTTCTGGGGCTAGCACAGATACGCAGTATTTT.

The DNA for the CDR3 is TGTGCCAGCAGTGAGGGGACAGGGTCCTACAATGAGCAGTTCTTC. Translating gives CASSEGTGSYNEQFF. This chain links TRBV2 with TRBJ2-1; 9 bases line up with TRBD1. V trimming: 3 bases; J trimming: 1 base; junction bases outside the gene matches: 1. The CDR3 spans 15 residues. Germline CDR1 is SNHLY and CDR2 is FYNNEI. The full variable domain, with the rest looked up from reference TRBV2 and TRBJ2-1, is EPEVTQTPSHQVTQMGQEVILRCVPISNHLYFYWYRQILGQKVEFLVSFYNNEISEKSEIFDDQFSVERPDGSNFTLKIRSTKLEDSAMYFCASSEGTGSYNEQFFGPGTRLTVL.

V gene TRBV10-1 combines with J gene TRBJ1-1; no definite D call. Germline lookup yields CDR1 WNHNN and CDR2 SYGVQD (reference sequence). The V end was cut by 4 bases, the J end by 8 bases, with 11 bases between. The CDR3 length is 12 residues. Here the CDR3 DNA reads TGCGCCAGCAGTGGGGTAGGAGGAGAAGCTTTCTTT. It encodes CASSGVGGEAFF.

V usage is TRBV6-2 or TRBV6-3 and J usage is TRBJ1-1; the match to TRBD1 covers 7 bases. The CDR3 spans 16 residues. V lost 5 bases, J lost 6 bases, and 15 bases stayed unmatched. Germline V gene data show CDR1 as MNHEY and CDR2 as SVGEGT. The CDR3: CASSDGYRGEFPEAFF. The CDR3 DNA is TGTGCCAGCAGTGACGGCTACAGGGGTGAGTTCCCTGAAGCTTTCTTT.

This chain uses TRBV2 with TRBJ2-3, with 10 bases that match TRBD2. This CDR3 comprises 15 residues. The V and J ends lost 6 bases and 3 bases, in that order; junction bases with no gene match: 6. Germline V gene data show CDR1 as SNHLY and CDR2 as FYNNEI. CDR3 protein: CASRRAGGPTDTQYF. The CDR3 bases are TGTGCCAGCAGACGAGCGGGGGGGCCGACAGATACGCAGTATTTT.

The V and J genes are TRBV5-4 and TRBJ1-2; 7 bases fit TRBD1. The CDR3 has 14 residues. Germline lookup yields CDR1 SGHNT and CDR2 YYREEE (reference sequence). Trimming cost V 4 bases and J 4 bases; bases outside gene matches: 7. The chain's CDR3 is CASSNRDSGYGYTF. The CDR3 DNA reads as TGTGCCAGCAGCAACAGGGACAGTGGCTATGGCTACACCTTC. Using reference TRBV5-4 and TRBJ1-2 for the parts outside the CDR3, the full variable domain is ETGVTQSPTHLIKTRGQQVTLRCSSQSGHNTVSWYQQALGQGPQFIFQYYREEENGRGNFPPRFSGLQFPNYSSELNVNALELDDSALYLCASSNRDSGYGYTFGSGTRLTVV.

This clone was seen once. This rearrangement joins TRBV6-5 to TRBJ1-1; no firm D call. The V and J ends lost 1 base and 3 bases respectively, with 6 bases between them. The CDR3 is 13 residues long. Germline CDR1 and CDR2: MNHEY and SVGAGI. The CDR3 bases are TGTGCCAGCAGTTACTTCTCGGACACTGAAGCTTTCTTT. Translating it yields CASSYFSDTEAFF.

The chain has TRBV4-3 and TRBJ2-6, with a possible D match to TRBD1 (5 bases). From germline, CDR1 is LGHNA and CDR2 YSLEER. Deletions cut 0 bases from V and 0 bases from J, with 12 bases between. This CDR3 has 18 residues. The CDR3: CASSQDRVLFSGANVLTF. The DNA of the CDR3 is TGCGCCAGCAGCCAAGACAGGGTCCTGTTCTCTGGGGCCAACGTCCTGACTTTC.

The CDR3 sequence: CASSLEGRDYSYNEQFF. The CDR3 bases are TGCGCCAGCAGCTTGGAAGGCCGAGACTACTCCTACAATGAGCAGTTCTTC. The chain links TRBV5-1 to TRBJ2-1; TRBD2 might be the D (5 bases). Germline V gene lookup returns CDR1 SGHRS and CDR2 YFSETQ. Between the trimmed V and J ends, which lost 0 bases and 0 bases, there was a span of 13 bases. This CDR3 region has 17 residues.

V gene TRBV15 combines with J gene TRBJ2-1; TRBD2 aligns across 9 bases. The CDR3 runs to 15 residues. The V and J ends lost 0 bases and 8 bases, in that order; junction bases with no gene match: 5. The germline CDR1 and CDR2 sequences are LNHNV and YYDKDF (reference sequence). This CDR3 is CATSRDGLAFDEQFF. The CDR3 DNA follows: TGTGCCACCAGCAGAGATGGACTAGCGTTCGATGAGCAGTTCTTC.

The J gene is TRBJ1-1, the V gene TRBV5-6, with 9 bases aligning to TRBD1. CDR3 size: 19 residues. CDR1 and CDR2 (germline): SGHDT, YYEEEE. The V segment lost 3 bases and the J segment 0 bases; nucleotides outside the gene matches: 15. In nucleotides, the CDR3 is TGTGCCAGCAGCTCCACCACAGGACAGGGGCGGTACATGAACACTGAAGCTTTCTTT. Translating it yields CASSSTTGQGRYMNTEAFF.

This chain joins TRBV14 and TRBJ1-2, with TRBD1 as a possible D gene (5 bases). Germline-derived CDR1 and CDR2 are SGHDN and FVKESK. Trimming removed 1 base at V and 6 bases at J, with 15 bases between. This CDR3 is built from 15 residues. CDR3 nucleotides: TGTGCCAGCAGCCAAGTATCGCAGGGTCCCAATGGCTACACCTTC. Amino acid sequence: CASSQVSQGPNGYTF.

The J gene is TRBJ2-7, the V gene TRBV6-6; a possible D gene is TRBD1 (6 bases). Deletions cut 8 bases from V and 0 bases from J, with 17 bases between. Germline assignment: CDR1 MNHNY and CDR2 SVGAGI (reference sequence). The CDR3 is 15 residues long. CDR3 sequence: CASGSGTSSSYEQYV. CDR3 DNA: TGTGCCAGCGGCTCCGGGACATCAAGCTCCTACGAGCAGTACGTC.

The chain is built from TRBV4-3 and TRBJ2-3; D ambiguous. Trimming shortened V by 0 bases and J by 7 bases, and 14 bases separated the two germline ends. The germline V gene has CDR1 LGHNA and CDR2 YSLEER. The CDR3 consists of 15 residues. The CDR3 sequence: CASSQELFERNTQYF. The CDR3 nucleotides are TGCGCCAGCAGCCAAGAACTCTTCGAGCGCAATACGCAGTATTTT.

The chain couples TRBV5-1 to TRBJ2-1; 16 nucleotides line up with TRBD2. Germline values: CDR1 SGHRS, CDR2 YFSETQ. The J segment lost 2 bases and the V segment lost 4 bases, leaving 6 bases of the junction unmatched. The CDR3 covers 18 residues. The CDR3, as DNA: TGCGCCAGCAGCCTGGGGGGACTAGCGGGAGGGCCCTACAATGAGCAGTTCTTC. Its translation: CASSLGGLAGGPYNEQFF.

The chain links TRBV5-1 to TRBJ2-7; perhaps TRBD1 as D (6 bases). The CDR3 extends over 15 amino acids. V dropped 0 bases and J dropped 4 bases, with 14 bases sitting between them. Germline V gene lookup returns CDR1 SGHRS and CDR2 YFSETQ. The CDR3 nucleotides are TGCGCCAGCAGCTTGGTTACAGGGAAAAGTTACGAGCAGTACTTC. It specifies CASSLVTGKSYEQYF.

The chain has TRBV6-5 and TRBJ1-1; D gene unclear. V was clipped by 5 bases and J by 6 bases, with 10 bases between them. This CDR3 is built from 12 residues. CDR1 is MNHEY, CDR2 SVGAGI, per germline. This CDR3 is CASSITPPEAFF. The DNA of the CDR3 is TGTGCCAGCAGTATCACTCCCCCTGAAGCTTTCTTT.

The rearrangement links TRBV5-1 to TRBJ1-2; unclear D gene. Trimming stripped 3 bases from V and 4 bases from J, with 13 bases between. CDR1 and CDR2 from the germline V gene are SGHRS and YFSETQ. The CDR3 has 14 amino acids. The CDR3 protein is CASSWVDLSYGYTF. The CDR3 coding sequence is TGCGCCAGCAGCTGGGTTGACTTGAGCTATGGCTACACCTTC.

The chain carries TRBV19 and TRBJ1-5; a weak D match, TRBD1 (5 bases). The V end lost 1 base, the J end lost 4 bases, and 14 bases lay between the germline ends. Germline V lookup: CDR1 LNHDA, CDR2 SQIVND (reference sequence). This CDR3 comprises 16 residues. Written as DNA, the CDR3 is TGTGCCAGTAGTATAGTGTCACCAGGGTATAATCAGCCCCAGCATTTT. It specifies CASSIVSPGYNQPQHF.

This chain links TRBV7-9 with TRBJ1-5, with TRBD1 matching 10 bases. V gave up 5 bases and J gave up 5 bases; unmatched junction bases: 3. The CDR3 consists of 14 residues. The V gene's germline CDR1 is SEHNR and CDR2 FQNEAQ (reference sequence). This chain's CDR3 is CASSQTGGYQPQHF. Here the CDR3 DNA reads TGTGCCAGCAGCCAGACAGGGGGCTATCAGCCCCAGCATTTT.

The V and J genes are TRBV3-1 (or the pseudogene TRBV3-2) and TRBJ2-2, with TRBD2 identical over 7 bases. The V and J ends lost 0 bases and 4 bases, in that order; junction bases with no gene match: 2. Germline values: CDR1 LGHDT, CDR2 YNNKEL (reference sequence). CDR3 length equals 15 residues. In DNA, the CDR3 is TGTGCCAGCAGCCAAGATTCGGGAGGCACCGGGGAGCTGTTTTTT. It yields the protein CASSQDSGGTGELFF.